In this sample, the clone carrying this T cell receptor (beta chain) turned up a few times. The length of the CDR3 is 18 residues. Losses at the gene ends were 6 bases for V and 3 bases for J; bases not matched to a gene: 20. Germline V gene data show CDR1 as SGHAT and CDR2 as FQNNGV. Original processing notes: Researchers report that nucleated cell counts were estimated from reference gene primer amplification. TCRdb keeps only in-frame clones here, not all; method: immunoSEQ multiplex PCR. That table gives V, J and clone size, and the DNA gave D and trimming. Among about 14,000 clones, about 77% were seen once, and the ten largest hold 13% to 15%. This entry is derived from a study of blood T cell repertoires in COVID-19. In the study overall: The origin of the acute and convalescent COVID-19 samples was the United States, Italy and Spain. T cells, B-cell-depleted T cells, or PBMCs supplied cDNA or gDNA.

The sample taken for sequencing was peripheral blood. The TCR was taken from a human donor in a cohort sampled during active COVID-19. The chain recombines TRBV11-2 with TRBJ2-7; 7 bases agree with TRBD2. In DNA form, the CDR3 reads TGTGCCAGCAGGGTCACGGGAGGCCCGGCTGGGTACTACTACGAGCAGTACTTC. Protein: CASRVTGGPAGYYYEQYF.